This T cell receptor (beta chain) derives from a study of cytotoxic CD8 clonotypes in ibrutinib-treated CLL. Study information: Responses: approximately 24 partial, 2 complete; after median approximately 68 months, roughly 14 stayed remitted, approximately twelve progressed.

Data came from immunoSEQ multiplex PCR; TCRdb stores just in-frame clones and leaves some out. Of approximately 140,000 clones listed, approximately 80% were seen once; the top ten hold 25% to 30%. Between the trimmed V and J ends, which lost 3 bases and 4 bases, there was a span of 12 bases. This CDR3 spans 14 amino acids. Germline loops: CDR1 MNHEY, CDR2 SMNVEV (reference sequence). With respect to this clone: Other DNA variants within this sample encode the same CDR3.

This chain connects TRBV27 to TRBJ2-5; the D is unclear. The source material was PBMCs, sampled after 12 months of ibrutinib treatment. The receptor was derived from a human donor with chronic lymphocytic leukemia. The CDR3 here is CASSLSGVRETQYF. The CDR3 region has the DNA TGTGCCAGCAGTTTGTCCGGTGTTAGAGAGACCCAGTACTTC.